This TCR beta chain came from a study of beta chain features in type 1 diabetes. Study summary: Age and gender were similar between patients and healthy donors, as were cell yields.

Reverse transcription of all isolated RNA meant that expressed TCRB transcripts were sequenced. Generated by immunoSEQ multiplex PCR, the TCRdb table keeps only in-frame clones and is missing some. Of hundreds of thousands of clones listed, roughly an eighth are singletons. Findings of the study overall: Among patients, naive, central memory and Treg TCRB repertoires appeared more similar than among healthy donors. The study found fewer insertions and more deletions at VDJ junctions in type 1 diabetes patients. TCRB CDR3s from Type 1 diabetes patients were moderately but significantly shorter in all four CD4+ subsets. Shorter templates may be favored by PCR, equally so in patients and controls.

About this clone itself: Its antigen is unidentified.

The junction had 5 bases not matched to a gene; V was cut back by 2 bases and J by 4 bases. Germline CDR1 reads MGHDK; CDR2 reads SYGVNS. The CDR3 has 15 residues. The source material was naive CD4+ T cells from blood. The V gene is TRBV25-1, the J gene TRBJ2-5; 9 bases agree with TRBD2. The TCR originated in a man aged 18 to 29 with type 1 diabetes. CDR3 bases: TGTGCCAGCAGTGAAGCAGCGGGGGGAAGAGAGACCCAGTACTTC. Residues: CASSEAAGGRETQYF.